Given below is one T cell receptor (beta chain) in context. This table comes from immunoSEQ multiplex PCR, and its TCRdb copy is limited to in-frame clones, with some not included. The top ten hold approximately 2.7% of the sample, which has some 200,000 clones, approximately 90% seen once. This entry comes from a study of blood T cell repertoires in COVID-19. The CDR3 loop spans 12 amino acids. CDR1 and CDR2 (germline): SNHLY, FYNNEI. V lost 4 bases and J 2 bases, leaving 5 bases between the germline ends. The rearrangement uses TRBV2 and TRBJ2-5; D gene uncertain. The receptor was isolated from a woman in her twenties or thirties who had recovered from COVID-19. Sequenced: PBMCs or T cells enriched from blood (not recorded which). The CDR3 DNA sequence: TGTGCCAGCAGTGTACAGCAAGAGACCCAGTACTTC. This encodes CASSVQQETQYF.